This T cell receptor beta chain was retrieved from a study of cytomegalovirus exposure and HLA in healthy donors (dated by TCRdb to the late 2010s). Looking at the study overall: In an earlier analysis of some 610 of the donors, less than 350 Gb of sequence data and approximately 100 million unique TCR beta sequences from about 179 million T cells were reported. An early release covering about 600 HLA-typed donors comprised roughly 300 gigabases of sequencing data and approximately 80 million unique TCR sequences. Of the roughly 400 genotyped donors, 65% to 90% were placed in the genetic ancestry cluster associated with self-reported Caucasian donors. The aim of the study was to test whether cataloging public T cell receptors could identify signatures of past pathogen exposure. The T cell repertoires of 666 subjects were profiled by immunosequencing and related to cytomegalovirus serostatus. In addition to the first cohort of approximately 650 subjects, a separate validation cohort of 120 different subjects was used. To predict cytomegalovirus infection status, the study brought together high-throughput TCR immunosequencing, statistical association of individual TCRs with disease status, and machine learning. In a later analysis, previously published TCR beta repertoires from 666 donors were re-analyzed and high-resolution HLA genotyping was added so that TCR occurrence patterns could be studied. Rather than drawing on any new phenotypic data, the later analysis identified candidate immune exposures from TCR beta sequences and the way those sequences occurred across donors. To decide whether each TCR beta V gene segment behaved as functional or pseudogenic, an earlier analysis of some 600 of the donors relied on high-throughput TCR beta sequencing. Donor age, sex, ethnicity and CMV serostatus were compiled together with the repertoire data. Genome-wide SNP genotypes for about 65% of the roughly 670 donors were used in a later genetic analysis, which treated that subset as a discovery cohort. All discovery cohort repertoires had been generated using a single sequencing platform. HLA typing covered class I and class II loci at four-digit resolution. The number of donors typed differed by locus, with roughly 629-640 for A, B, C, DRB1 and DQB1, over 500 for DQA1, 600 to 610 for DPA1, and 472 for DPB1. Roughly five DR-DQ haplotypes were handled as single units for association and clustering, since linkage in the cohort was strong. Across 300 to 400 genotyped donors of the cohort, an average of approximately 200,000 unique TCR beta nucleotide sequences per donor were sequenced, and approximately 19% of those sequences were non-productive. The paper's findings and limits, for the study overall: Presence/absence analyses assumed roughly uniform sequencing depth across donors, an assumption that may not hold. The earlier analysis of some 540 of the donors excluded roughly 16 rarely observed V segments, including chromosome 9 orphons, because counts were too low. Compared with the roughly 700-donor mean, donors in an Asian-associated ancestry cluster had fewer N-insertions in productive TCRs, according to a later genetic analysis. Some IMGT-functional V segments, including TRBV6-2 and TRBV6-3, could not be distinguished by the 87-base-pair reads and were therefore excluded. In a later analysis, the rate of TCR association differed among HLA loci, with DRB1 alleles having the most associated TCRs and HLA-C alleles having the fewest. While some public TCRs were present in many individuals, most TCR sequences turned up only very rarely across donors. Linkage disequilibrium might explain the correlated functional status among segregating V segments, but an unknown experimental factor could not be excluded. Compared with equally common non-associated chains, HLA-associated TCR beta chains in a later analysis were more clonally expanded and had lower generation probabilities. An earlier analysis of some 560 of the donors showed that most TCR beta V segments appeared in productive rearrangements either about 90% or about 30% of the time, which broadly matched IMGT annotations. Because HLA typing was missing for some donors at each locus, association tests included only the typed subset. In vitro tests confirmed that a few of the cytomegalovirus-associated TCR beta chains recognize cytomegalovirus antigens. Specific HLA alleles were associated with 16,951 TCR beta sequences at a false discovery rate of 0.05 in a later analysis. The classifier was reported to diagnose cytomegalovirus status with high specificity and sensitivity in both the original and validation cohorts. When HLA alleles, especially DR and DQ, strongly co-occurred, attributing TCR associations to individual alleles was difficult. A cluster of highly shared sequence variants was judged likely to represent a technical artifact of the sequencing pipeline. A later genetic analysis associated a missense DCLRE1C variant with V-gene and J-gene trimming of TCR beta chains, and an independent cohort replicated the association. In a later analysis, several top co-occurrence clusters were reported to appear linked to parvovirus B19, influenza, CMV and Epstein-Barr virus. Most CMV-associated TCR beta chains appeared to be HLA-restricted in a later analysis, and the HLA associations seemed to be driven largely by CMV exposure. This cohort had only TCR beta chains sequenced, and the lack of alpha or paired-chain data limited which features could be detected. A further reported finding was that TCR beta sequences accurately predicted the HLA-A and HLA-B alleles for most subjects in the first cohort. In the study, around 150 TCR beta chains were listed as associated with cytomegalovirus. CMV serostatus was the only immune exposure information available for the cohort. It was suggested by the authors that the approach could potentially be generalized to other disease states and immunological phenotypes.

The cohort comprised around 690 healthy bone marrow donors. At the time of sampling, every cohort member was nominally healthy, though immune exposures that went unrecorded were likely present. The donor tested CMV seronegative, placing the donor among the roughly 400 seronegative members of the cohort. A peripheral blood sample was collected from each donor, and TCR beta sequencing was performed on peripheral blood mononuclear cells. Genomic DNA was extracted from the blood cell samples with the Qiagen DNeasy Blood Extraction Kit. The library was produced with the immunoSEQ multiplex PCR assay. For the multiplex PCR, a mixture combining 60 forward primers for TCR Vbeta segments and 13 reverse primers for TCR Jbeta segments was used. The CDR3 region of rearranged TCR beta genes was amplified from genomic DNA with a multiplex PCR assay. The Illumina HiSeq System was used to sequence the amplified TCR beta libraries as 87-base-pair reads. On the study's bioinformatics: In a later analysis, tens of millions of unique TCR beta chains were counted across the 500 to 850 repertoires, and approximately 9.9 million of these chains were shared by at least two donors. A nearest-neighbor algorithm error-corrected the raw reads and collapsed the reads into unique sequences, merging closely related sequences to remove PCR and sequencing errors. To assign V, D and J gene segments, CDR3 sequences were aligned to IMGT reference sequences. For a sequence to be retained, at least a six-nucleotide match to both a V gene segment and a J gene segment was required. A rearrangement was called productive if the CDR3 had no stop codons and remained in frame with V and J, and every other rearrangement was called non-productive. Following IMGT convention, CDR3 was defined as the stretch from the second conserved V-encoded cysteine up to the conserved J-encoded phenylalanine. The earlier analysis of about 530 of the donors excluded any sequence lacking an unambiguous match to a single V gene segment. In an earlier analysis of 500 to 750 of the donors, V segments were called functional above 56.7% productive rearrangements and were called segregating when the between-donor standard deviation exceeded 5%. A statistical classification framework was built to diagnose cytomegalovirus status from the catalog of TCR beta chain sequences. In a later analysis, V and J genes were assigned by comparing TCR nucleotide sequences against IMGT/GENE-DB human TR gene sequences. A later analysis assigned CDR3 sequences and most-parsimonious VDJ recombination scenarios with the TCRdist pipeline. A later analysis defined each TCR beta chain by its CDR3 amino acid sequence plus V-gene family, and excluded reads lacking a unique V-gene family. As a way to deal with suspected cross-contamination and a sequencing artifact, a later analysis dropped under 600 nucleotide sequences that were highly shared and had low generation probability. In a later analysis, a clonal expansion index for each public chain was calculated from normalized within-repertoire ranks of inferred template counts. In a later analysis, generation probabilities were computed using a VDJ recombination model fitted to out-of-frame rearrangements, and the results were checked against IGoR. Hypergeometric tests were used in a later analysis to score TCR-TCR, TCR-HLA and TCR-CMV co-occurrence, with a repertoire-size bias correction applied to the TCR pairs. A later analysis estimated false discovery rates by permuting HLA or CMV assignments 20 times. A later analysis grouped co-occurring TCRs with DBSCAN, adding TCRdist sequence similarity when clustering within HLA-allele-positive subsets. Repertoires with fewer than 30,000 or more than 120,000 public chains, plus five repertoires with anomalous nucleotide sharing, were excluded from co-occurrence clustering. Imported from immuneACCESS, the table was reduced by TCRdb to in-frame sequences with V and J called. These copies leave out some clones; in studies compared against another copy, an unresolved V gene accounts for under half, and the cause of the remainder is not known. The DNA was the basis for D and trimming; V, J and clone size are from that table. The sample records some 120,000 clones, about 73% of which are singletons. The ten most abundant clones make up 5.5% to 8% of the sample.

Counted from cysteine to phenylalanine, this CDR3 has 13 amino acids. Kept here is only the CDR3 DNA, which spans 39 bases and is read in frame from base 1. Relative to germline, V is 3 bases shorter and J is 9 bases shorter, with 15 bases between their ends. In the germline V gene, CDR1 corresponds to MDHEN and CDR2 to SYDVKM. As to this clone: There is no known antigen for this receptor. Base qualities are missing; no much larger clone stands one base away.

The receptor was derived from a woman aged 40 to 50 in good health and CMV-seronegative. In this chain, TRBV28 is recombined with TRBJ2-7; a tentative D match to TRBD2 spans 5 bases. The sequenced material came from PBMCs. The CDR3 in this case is CASSFTASRAQYF. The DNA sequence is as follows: TGTGCCAGCAGTTTCACAGCTAGCCGGGCGCAGTACTTC.